The text below deals with one T cell receptor (beta chain). This sample was included in a study of blood T cell repertoires in COVID-19. In the study overall: There were acute and convalescent COVID-19 samples, and they came from the United States, Italy and Spain. T cells, B-cell-depleted T cells, or PBMCs supplied cDNA or gDNA.

CDR3 length: 13 amino acids. Germline V CDR1 and CDR2: MNHEY, SMNVEV (reference sequence). V lost 6 bases and J lost 5; bases outside the gene matches: 3. As handled by the study authors: Amplification from reference gene primers served as the basis for estimated nucleated cell counts. TCRdb keeps only in-frame clones here, not all; method: immunoSEQ multiplex PCR. From that table come the V and J calls and clone size; the DNA was used to work out D and trimming. Here the sample spans around 200,000 clones, 70% to 90% being singletons. The J gene is TRBJ2-1, the V gene TRBV27, with 8 positions matching TRBD2. This sequence originates from a human donor with active or convalescent COVID-19. The donor label of this sample is uncertain. Material for sequencing was peripheral blood. In DNA, the CDR3 is TGTGCCAGCAGGGGGACTAGTAACAATGAGCAGTTCTTC. Translated: CASRGTSNNEQFF.